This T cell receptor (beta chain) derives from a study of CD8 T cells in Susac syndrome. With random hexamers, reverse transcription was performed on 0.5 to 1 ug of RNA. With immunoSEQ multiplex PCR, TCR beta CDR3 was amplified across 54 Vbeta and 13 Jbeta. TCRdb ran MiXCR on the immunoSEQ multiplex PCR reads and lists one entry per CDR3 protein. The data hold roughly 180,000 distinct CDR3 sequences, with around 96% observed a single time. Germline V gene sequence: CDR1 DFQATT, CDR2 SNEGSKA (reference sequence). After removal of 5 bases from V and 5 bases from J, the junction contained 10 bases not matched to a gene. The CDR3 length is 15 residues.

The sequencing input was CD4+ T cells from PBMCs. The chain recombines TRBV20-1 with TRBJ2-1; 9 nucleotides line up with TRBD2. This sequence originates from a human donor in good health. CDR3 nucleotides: TGCAGTGCTGTTGATACTAGCGGGCCAAACAATGAGCAGTTCTTC. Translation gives CSAVDTSGPNNEQFF.